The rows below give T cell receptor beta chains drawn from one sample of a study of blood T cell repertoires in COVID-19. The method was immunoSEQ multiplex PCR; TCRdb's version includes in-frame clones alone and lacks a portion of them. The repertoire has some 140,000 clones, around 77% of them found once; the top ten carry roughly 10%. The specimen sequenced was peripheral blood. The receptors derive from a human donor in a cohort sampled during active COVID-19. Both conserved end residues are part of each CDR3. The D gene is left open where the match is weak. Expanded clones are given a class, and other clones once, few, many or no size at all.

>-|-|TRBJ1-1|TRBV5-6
TGTGCCAGCAGCTTGGGACAGGTGACGTTTCGGAAAGCTTTCTTT
CASSLGQVTFRKAFF
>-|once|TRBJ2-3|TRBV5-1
TGCGCCAGCGGGTTCTCACTAGCCCCAGATACGCAGTATTTT
CASGFSLAPDTQYF
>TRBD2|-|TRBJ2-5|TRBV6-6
TGTGCCAGCATCCCCGGGACTAGAAGGGAGACCCAGTACTTC
CASIPGTRRETQYF
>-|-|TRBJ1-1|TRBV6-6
TGTGCCAGCAGTTACTCAGGGGGGAACACTGAAGCTTTCTTT
CASSYSGGNTEAFF
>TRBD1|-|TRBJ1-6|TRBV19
TGTGCCAGTAGTATAGATGGACAGGGCAATTCACCCCTCCACTTT
CASSIDGQGNSPLHF
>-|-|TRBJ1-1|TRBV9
TGTGCCAGCAGCGTAGGCGGGGGGCGTGACACTGAAGCTTTCTTT
CASSVGGGRDTEAFF
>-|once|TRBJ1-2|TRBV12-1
TGTGCCAGCAGCCCTGACTCGGGGATTGACTATGGCTACACCTTC
CASSPDSGIDYGYTF
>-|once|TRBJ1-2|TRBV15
TGTGCCACCAGCAGAGATCGCGGAGGCTATGGCTACACCTTC
CATSRDRGGYGYTF
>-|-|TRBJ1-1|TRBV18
TGTGCCAGCTCACCGGATACAGCGGGACGGGAAGCTTTCTTT
CASSPDTAGREAFF
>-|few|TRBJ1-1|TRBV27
TGTGCCAGCAGTTGGGCAGTGAACACTGAAGCTTTCTTT
CASSWAVNTEAFF